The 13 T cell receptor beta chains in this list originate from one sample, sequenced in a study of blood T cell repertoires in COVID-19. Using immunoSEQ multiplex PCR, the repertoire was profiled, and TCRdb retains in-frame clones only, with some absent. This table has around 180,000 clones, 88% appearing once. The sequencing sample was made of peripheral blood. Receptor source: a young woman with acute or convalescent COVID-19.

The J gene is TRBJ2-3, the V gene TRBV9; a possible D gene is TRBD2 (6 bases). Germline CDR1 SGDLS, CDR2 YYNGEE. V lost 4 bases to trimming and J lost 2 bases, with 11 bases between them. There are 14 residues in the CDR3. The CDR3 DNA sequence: TGTGCCAGCAGCCCAAGGGACTTCACAGATACGCAGTATTTT. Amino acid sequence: CASSPRDFTDTQYF.

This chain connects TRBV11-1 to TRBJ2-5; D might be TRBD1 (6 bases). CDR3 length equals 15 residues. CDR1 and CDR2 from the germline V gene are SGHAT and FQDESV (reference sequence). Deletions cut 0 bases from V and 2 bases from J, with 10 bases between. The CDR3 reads CASSLAGQMQETQYF. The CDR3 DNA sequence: TGTGCCAGCAGCTTAGCAGGACAGATGCAAGAGACCCAGTACTTC.

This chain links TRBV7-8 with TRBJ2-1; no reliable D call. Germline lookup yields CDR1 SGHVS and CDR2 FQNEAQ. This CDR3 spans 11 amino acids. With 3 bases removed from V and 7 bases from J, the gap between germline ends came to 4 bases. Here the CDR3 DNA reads TGTGCCAGCAGCTTGAGTAATGAGCAGTTCTTC. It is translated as CASSLSNEQFF. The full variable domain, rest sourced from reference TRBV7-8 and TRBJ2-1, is GAGVSQSPRYKVAKRGQDVALRCDPISGHVSLFWYQQALGQGPEFLTYFQNEAQLDKSGLPSDRFFAERPEGSVSTLKIQRTQQEDSAVYLCASSLSNEQFFGPGTRLTVL.

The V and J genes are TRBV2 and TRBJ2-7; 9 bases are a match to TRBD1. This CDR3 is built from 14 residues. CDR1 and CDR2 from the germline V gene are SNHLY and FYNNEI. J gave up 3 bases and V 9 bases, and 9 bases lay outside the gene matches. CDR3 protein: CASNPGTGNYEQYF. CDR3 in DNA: TGTGCCAGTAACCCCGGGACAGGGAACTACGAGCAGTACTTC.

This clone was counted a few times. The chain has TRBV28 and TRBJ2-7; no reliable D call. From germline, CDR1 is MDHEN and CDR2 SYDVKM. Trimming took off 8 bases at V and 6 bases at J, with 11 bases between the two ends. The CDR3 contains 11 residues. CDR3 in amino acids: CASSRLSEQYF. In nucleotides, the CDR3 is TGTGCCAGCTCCCGCCTGAGCGAGCAGTACTTC.

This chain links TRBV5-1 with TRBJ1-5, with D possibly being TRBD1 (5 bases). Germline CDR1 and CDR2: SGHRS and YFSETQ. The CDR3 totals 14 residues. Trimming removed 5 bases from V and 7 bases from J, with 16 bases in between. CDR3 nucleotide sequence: TGCGCCAGCAGTCCCCAGGGAGGGGTACAGCCCCAGCATTTT. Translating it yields CASSPQGGVQPQHF. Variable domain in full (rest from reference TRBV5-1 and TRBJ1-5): KAGVTQTPRYLIKTRGQQVTLSCSPISGHRSVSWYQQTPGQGLQFLFEYFSETQRNKGNFPGRFSGRQFSNSRSEMNVSTLELGDSALYLCASSPQGGVQPQHFGDGTRLSIL.

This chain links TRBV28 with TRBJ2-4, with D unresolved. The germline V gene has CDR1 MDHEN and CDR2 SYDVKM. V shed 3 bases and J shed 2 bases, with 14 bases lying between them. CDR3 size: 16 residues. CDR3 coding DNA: TGTGCCAGCAGTTTCTCGCTCGCGAGATCCAAAAACATTCAGTACTTC. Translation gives CASSFSLARSKNIQYF.

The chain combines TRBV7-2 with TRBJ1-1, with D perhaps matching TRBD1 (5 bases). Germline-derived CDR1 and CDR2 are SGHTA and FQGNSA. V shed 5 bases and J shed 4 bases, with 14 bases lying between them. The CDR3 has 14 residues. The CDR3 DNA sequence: TGTGCCAGCAGCCGTCGACAGAGTCCCACTGAAGCTTTCTTT. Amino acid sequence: CASSRRQSPTEAFF.

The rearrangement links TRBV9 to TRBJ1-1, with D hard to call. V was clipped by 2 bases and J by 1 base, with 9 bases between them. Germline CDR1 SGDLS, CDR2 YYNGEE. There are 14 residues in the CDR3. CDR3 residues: CASSVGPSNTEAFF. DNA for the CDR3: TGTGCCAGCAGCGTCGGTCCTTCGAACACTGAAGCTTTCTTT.

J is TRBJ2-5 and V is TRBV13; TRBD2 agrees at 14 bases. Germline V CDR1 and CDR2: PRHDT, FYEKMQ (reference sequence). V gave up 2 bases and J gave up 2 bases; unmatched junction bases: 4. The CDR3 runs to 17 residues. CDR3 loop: CASSLRLAGGDQETQYF. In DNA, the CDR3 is TGTGCCAGCAGCTTACGACTAGCGGGAGGGGATCAAGAGACCCAGTACTTC.

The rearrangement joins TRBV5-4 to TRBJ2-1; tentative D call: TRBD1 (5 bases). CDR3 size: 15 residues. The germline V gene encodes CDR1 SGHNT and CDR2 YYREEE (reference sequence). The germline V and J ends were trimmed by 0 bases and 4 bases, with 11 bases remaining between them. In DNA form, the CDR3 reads TGTGCCAGCAGCTTGGCTCAGGGTGAATACAATGAGCAGTTCTTC. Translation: CASSLAQGEYNEQFF.

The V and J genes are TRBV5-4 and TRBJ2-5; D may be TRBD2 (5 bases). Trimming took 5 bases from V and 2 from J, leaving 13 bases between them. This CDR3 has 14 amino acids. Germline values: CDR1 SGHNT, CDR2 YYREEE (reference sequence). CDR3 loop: CASREWTGQETQYF. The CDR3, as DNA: TGTGCCAGCAGGGAATGGACGGGACAAGAGACCCAGTACTTC. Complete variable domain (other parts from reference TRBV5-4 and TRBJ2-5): ETGVTQSPTHLIKTRGQQVTLRCSSQSGHNTVSWYQQALGQGPQFIFQYYREEENGRGNFPPRFSGLQFPNYSSELNVNALELDDSALYLCASREWTGQETQYFGPGTRLLVL.

The CDR3 loop reads CASRANEKLFF. The CDR3 DNA reads as TGTGCCAGCCGGGCTAATGAAAAACTGTTTTTT. The J gene is TRBJ1-4, the V gene TRBV6-5, with D unresolved. The CDR3 sequence is 11 residues long. Trimming took off 8 bases at V and 3 bases at J, with 4 bases between the two ends. CDR1 is MNHEY, CDR2 SVGAGI, per germline.